This T cell receptor beta chain emerged from a study of T cells after yellow fever vaccination. The table lists this clonotype with a few counts. Its cognate antigen is unknown. Making TCR cDNA involved 5'RACE template switching, which added UMIs and a universal primer site. MiXCR was run by TCRdb on the 5' RACE reads, yielding one entry per CDR3 protein. The data contain 200,000 to 250,000 distinct CDR3 sequences, less than 9% of them singletons. CDR3 length: 14 amino acids. Study-level points and caveats: FACS-sorted repertoires could contain abundant clonotypes contaminating from the bulk population.

The receptor's source is a man between 25 and 39 years old who received the YFV17D yellow fever vaccine. The sequences come from CD4+ T cells sorted from PBMCs, collected 15 days after the yellow fever booster vaccination. The chain employs TRBV21-1 and TRBJ2-7; the listed D gene, TRBD2, was not tested against the DNA. TRBV21-1 is a pseudogene locus. CDR3 nucleotides: TGTGCCAGCAGATCGGGACTAGCTCCCTACGAGCAGTACTTC. This translates into CASRSGLAPYEQYF.